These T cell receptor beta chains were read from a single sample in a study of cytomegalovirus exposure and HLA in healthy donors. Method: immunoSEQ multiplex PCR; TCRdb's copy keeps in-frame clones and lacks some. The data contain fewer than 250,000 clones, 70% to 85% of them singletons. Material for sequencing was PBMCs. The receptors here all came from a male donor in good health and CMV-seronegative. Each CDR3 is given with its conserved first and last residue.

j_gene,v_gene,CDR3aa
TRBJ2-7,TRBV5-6,CASRRTGQSYEQYF
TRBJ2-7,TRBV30,CAWSGTGPYEQYF
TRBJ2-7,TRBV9,CASSVGLAGIVYEQYF
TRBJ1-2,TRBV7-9,CASSLYGWGRPSNYGYTF
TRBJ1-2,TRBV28,CASSAPRFANYGYTF
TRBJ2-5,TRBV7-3,CASSLTAGRGETQYF
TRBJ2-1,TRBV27,CASSVGQYNEQFF
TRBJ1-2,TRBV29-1,CSVERVSPYGYTF
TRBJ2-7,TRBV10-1,CASSTSGSSHEQYF
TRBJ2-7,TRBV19,CASSIDFQGAFYEQYF
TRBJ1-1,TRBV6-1,CASSAGTGFTEAFF
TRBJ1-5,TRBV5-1,CASSSNDKDNVLGQVYSNQPQHF
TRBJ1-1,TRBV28,CASRGQELNTEAFF
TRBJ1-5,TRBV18,CASSPPGGSNQPQHF
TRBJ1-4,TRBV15,CATSRDRGDEKLFF
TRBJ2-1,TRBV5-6,CASSPQGVNEQFF
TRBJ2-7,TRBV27,CATGGPGGTYEQYF
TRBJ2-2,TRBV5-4,CASSLAFKEGTRRKELFF
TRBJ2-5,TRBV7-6,CASSVSPGQGAREQYF
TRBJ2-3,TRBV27,CASSFIPSGRGDTQYF